What follows are 29 T cell receptor beta chains derived from one specimen sequenced in a study of blood T cells in healthy people across ages. Next came a second PCR, run for about 7 to 12 cycles, which used a sample-barcoded 5' primer along with a J-beta primer mix. MiXCR, applied by TCRdb to the 5' RACE reads, yields one record per CDR3 protein. The table records 1 million or so distinct CDR3 sequences, around 43% of them present only once. The sample comprised blood. All receptors come from a woman in her sixties or seventies in good health.

This clonotype came up a few times. The rearrangement uses TRBV6-5 and TRBJ2-1; possibly TRBD1 or TRBD2 for D (6 bases each). V was cut by 0 bases and J by 7 bases, with 16 bases left in between. CDR3 length equals 16 residues. Germline values: CDR1 MNHEY, CDR2 SVGAGI. The CDR3 is CASSYSSWGAKNEQFF. The CDR3 DNA reads as TGTGCCAGCAGTTACTCCTCCTGGGGGGCGAAGAATGAGCAGTTCTTC.

The chain joins TRBV29-1 to TRBJ2-5; D uncertain. This CDR3 has 14 residues. The germline V gene has CDR1 SQVTM and CDR2 ANQGSEA. Deletions cut 2 bases from V and 2 bases from J, with 12 bases between. The chain's CDR3 is CSVEFQVNQETQYF. In nucleotides, the CDR3 is TGCAGCGTTGAATTCCAGGTCAATCAAGAGACCCAGTACTTC. Supplemented by reference TRBV29-1 and TRBJ2-5, the full variable domain reads SAVISQKPSRDICQRGTSLTIQCQVDSQVTMMFWYRQQPGQSLTLIATANQGSEATYESGFVIDKFPISRPNLTFSTLTVSNMSPEDSSIYLCSVEFQVNQETQYFGPGTRLLVL.

This clonotype was seen more than once but under ten times. The chain recombines TRBV6-5 with TRBJ2-7; D is ambiguous. CDR3 length: 12 residues. Per the germline V gene, CDR1 is MNHEY and CDR2 is SVGAGI. Trimming shortened V by 7 bases and J by 3 bases, and 10 bases separated the two germline ends. CDR3 sequence (DNA): TGTGCCAGCAAGACGGGTAACTACGAGCAGTACTTC. Amino acids: CASKTGNYEQYF.

The V gene is TRBV5-1, the J gene TRBJ2-3, with TRBD2 matching over 12 bases. After removal of 2 bases from V and 4 bases from J, the junction contained 5 bases not matched to a gene. The CDR3 consists of 16 residues. CDR1 is SGHRS and CDR2 is YFSETQ in the germline V gene. The CDR3 bases are TGCGCCAGCAGCTTAAGTACTAGCGGGAGGTCAGATACGCAGTATTTT. Protein product: CASSLSTSGRSDTQYF.

This clonotype turned up a few times. V gene TRBV9 combines with J gene TRBJ2-1, with D maybe TRBD2 (5 bases). V shed 1 base and J shed 0 bases, with 14 bases lying between them. In germline, CDR1 is SGDLS, CDR2 YYNGEE. The CDR3 has 17 amino acids. The CDR3 region is CASSVRASSTSYNEQFF. The CDR3 coding sequence is TGTGCCAGCAGCGTAAGAGCATCTAGCACCTCCTACAATGAGCAGTTCTTC.

The CDR3: CASSPQGGKIEAFF. The CDR3 DNA reads TGTGCCAGCAGTCCTCAGGGCGGAAAGATTGAAGCTTTCTTT. The chain couples TRBV12-3 or TRBV12-4 to TRBJ1-1; a possible D gene is TRBD1 (5 bases). The V end was cut by 5 bases, the J end by 7 bases, with 17 bases between. CDR3 length: 14 residues.

This clonotype has a handful of counts. The chain has TRBV6-2 or TRBV6-3 and TRBJ2-7, with TRBD1 as a possible D gene (6 bases). Germline V lookup: CDR1 MNHEY, CDR2 SVGEGT. The length of the CDR3 is 13 residues. The germline V and J ends were trimmed by 8 bases and 2 bases, with 13 bases remaining between them. CDR3 coding DNA: TGTGCCAGCGTACAGGGACCGACCTACGAGCAGTACTTC. Translated, it gives CASVQGPTYEQYF.

This clonotype was seen a handful of times. The chain couples TRBV15 to TRBJ2-5; 7 positions match TRBD1. This CDR3 contains 15 residues. Germline V lookup: CDR1 LNHNV, CDR2 YYDKDF (reference sequence). J lost 3 bases, V lost 3 bases, and 7 bases had no gene match. The CDR3 reads CATSRDTTGKETQYF. CDR3 nucleotide sequence: TGTGCCACCAGCAGGGATACGACAGGGAAAGAGACCCAGTACTTC.

This chain uses TRBV5-1 with TRBJ2-7; D is unclear. The V and J ends lost 1 base and 5 bases respectively, with 7 bases between them. The CDR3 covers 12 residues. From germline, CDR1 is SGHRS and CDR2 YFSETQ. The CDR3, as DNA: TGCGCCAGCAGCTTGTCCGCGCACGAGCAGTACTTC. This codes for CASSLSAHEQYF.

The chain joins TRBV14 to TRBJ2-1; 15 positions agree with TRBD2. The junction had 2 bases not matched to a gene; V was cut back by 4 bases and J by 10 bases. CDR1 and CDR2 from the germline V gene are SGHDN and FVKESK. This CDR3 is 14 amino acids long. CDR3 protein: CASSRGLAGGEQFF. The CDR3 region has the DNA TGTGCCAGCAGCCGCGGACTAGCGGGAGGGGAGCAGTTCTTC.

This CDR3 is CASSFSAWGNGEQYF. The CDR3 bases are TGTGCCAGCAGTTTTTCAGCGTGGGGGAACGGCGAGCAGTACTTC. The gene calls are TRBV28 and TRBJ2-7; D assignment may be TRBD1 or TRBD2 (5 bases each). The CDR3 spans 15 residues. Trimming stripped 3 bases from V and 6 bases from J, with 18 bases between. The germline gives CDR1 MDHEN, CDR2 SYDVKM.

This clonotype turned up a few times. The chain combines TRBV4-1 with TRBJ2-5; TRBD2 is a possible D gene (5 bases). V dropped 2 bases and J dropped 4 bases, with 11 bases sitting between them. The CDR3 has 14 residues. The germline V gene encodes CDR1 MGHRA and CDR2 YSYEKL. CDR3 loop: CASSQPGIPETQYF. DNA of the CDR3: TGCGCCAGCAGCCAACCCGGGATCCCAGAGACCCAGTACTTC.

Here the CDR3 reads CASSGGQGKNNSPLHF. In nucleotides, the CDR3 is TGTGCCAGCAGTGGAGGACAGGGAAAGAATAATTCACCCCTCCACTTT. The chain recombines TRBV27 with TRBJ1-6; TRBD1 matches 8 bases. Germline V gene sequence: CDR1 MNHEY, CDR2 SMNVEV (reference sequence). The length of the CDR3 is 16 residues. Trimming removed 5 bases from V and 5 bases from J; junction bases left unmatched: 8.

This CDR3 reads CSASRDSNNEQFF. The CDR3, as DNA: TGCAGTGCTTCCAGGGACAGCAACAATGAGCAGTTCTTC. The chain employs TRBV20-1 and TRBJ2-1, with 7 bases lining up with TRBD1. Germline V gene sequence: CDR1 DFQATT, CDR2 SNEGSKA (reference sequence). This CDR3 spans 13 amino acids. J lost 5 bases, V lost 5 bases, and 6 bases had no gene match.

This clonotype was recorded a few times. This chain connects TRBV6-6 to TRBJ1-4; 9 positions agree with TRBD1. The CDR3 is 15 residues long. Germline CDR1 MNHNY, CDR2 SVGAGI (reference sequence). V dropped 2 bases and J dropped 5; count of bases not matched to a gene: 3. The CDR3 spells CASSYGQGLNEKLFF. The DNA for the CDR3 is TGTGCCAGCAGTTACGGACAGGGGCTAAATGAAAAACTGTTTTTT.

This clonotype has only a few counts. V and J are TRBV4-2 and TRBJ2-5, with 10 positions matching TRBD2. The last part of the DNA fits TRBJ2-7 better; the J call may be wrong. Germline assignment: CDR1 LGHNA and CDR2 YNFKEQ. The length of the CDR3 is 15 residues. The CDR3 region is CASSQETSGPHEQYF. As DNA, the CDR3 is TGTGCCAGCAGCCAAGAGACTAGCGGGCCCCACGAGCAGTACTTC.

The rearrangement joins TRBV4-1 to TRBJ1-1, with 7 nucleotides matching TRBD1. The length of the CDR3 is 16 residues. With V trimmed by 4 bases and J by 0 bases, 8 bases remained unmatched. Germline V gives CDR1 MGHRA, CDR2 YSYEKL. The CDR3 DNA reads as TGCGCCAGCAGCCGGGAAGGGGGCGGAGTGAACACTGAAGCTTTCTTT. The encoded protein is CASSREGGGVNTEAFF.

This clonotype occurred once. The rearrangement joins TRBV10-2 to TRBJ2-7, with 13 bases matching TRBD2. Trimming took 9 bases from V and 0 from J; bases not matched to a gene: 5. This CDR3 is built from 15 residues. In germline, CDR1 is WSHSY, CDR2 SAAADI. The CDR3 loop reads CASTSGGASSYEQYF. CDR3 in DNA: TGCGCCAGTACTAGCGGGGGGGCTAGCTCCTACGAGCAGTACTTC.

This chain connects TRBV20-1 to TRBJ2-5, with D tentatively TRBD1 or TRBD2 (7 bases each). There are 15 residues in the CDR3. CDR1 DFQATT and CDR2 SNEGSKA come from the germline V gene (reference sequence). Trimming took 1 base from V and 13 from J, leaving 25 bases between them. DNA for the CDR3: TGCAGTGCTAGAGTCGAGGGAGGGATCACAGGGGAAGCGTACTTC. It codes for CSARVEGGITGEAYF.

This sequence joins TRBV28 and TRBJ2-4; TRBD2 matches at 13 bases. TRBJ2-7 explains the end of the DNA better; the J call may be wrong. The germline V gene has CDR1 MDHEN and CDR2 SYDVKM. CDR3 size: 15 residues. The CDR3 region is CASSIGLAGVYEQYF. The CDR3 nucleotides are TGTGCCAGCAGTATTGGACTAGCGGGAGTCTACGAGCAGTACTTC.

This clonotype appeared a few times. The chain has TRBV27 and TRBJ2-5; D gene ambiguous. The J call may be incorrect, as the DNA end agrees better with TRBJ2-7. Germline assignment: CDR1 MNHEY and CDR2 SMNVEV (reference sequence). The CDR3 length is 13 residues. The CDR3 spells CASSLQFGYEQYF. CDR3 bases: TGTGCCAGCAGTTTACAGTTTGGGTACGAGCAGTACTTC.

The chain employs TRBV27 and TRBJ2-5; 8 nucleotides line up with TRBD2. The length of the CDR3 is 14 residues. The junction had 16 bases not matched to a gene; V was cut back by 8 bases and J by 11 bases. Per germline, CDR1 MNHEY and CDR2 SMNVEV (reference sequence). The CDR3 loop reads CASQTGLAGNEQYF. The CDR3 DNA is TGTGCCAGCCAGACCGGACTAGCAGGCAATGAGCAGTACTTC.

The rearrangement joins TRBV27 to TRBJ2-7, with D unclear. V shed 0 bases and J shed 5 bases, with 8 bases lying between them. CDR1 is MNHEY, CDR2 SMNVEV, per germline (reference sequence). This CDR3 region has 13 residues. The CDR3 DNA reads as TGTGCCAGCAGTTTATCCCGTCGGAACGAGCAGTACTTC. It encodes CASSLSRRNEQYF.

This clonotype was picked up many times. This chain joins TRBV6-2 or TRBV6-3 and TRBJ2-5; D is undetermined. The CDR3 has 14 residues. V lost 0 bases and J lost 5, with 10 bases in between. The germline V gene encodes CDR1 MNHEY and CDR2 SVGEGT. The CDR3 region has the DNA TGTGCCAGCAGTTACTCGATCGGCCAGGAGACCCAGTACTTC. Translating it yields CASSYSIGQETQYF.

This clonotype was counted a few times. The rearrangement uses TRBV28 and TRBJ1-2, with D hard to call. In germline, CDR1 is MDHEN, CDR2 SYDVKM. This CDR3 spans 14 amino acids. V gave up 3 bases and J gave up 3 bases, with 11 bases separating them. CDR3 sequence reads: CASSFDGGDYGYTF. Here the CDR3 DNA reads TGTGCCAGCAGTTTTGACGGAGGAGACTATGGCTACACCTTC.

Regarding this clonotype: This may arise from a read error, as a much more abundant clone is one base away. The J gene is TRBJ2-7, the V gene TRBV9; 13 positions agree with TRBD2. Germline V lookup: CDR1 SGDLS, CDR2 YYNGEE. The CDR3 has 15 amino acids. CDR3 residues: CAGSPHPTSGREQYF. CDR3 nucleotide sequence: TGTGCCGGCAGCCCTCACCCGACTAGCGGGAGGGAGCAGTACTTC. The full variable domain, in which reference TRBV9 and TRBJ2-7 provide the parts outside the CDR3, is DSGVTQTPKHLITATGQRVTLRCSPRSGDLSVYWYQQSLDQGLQFLIQYYNGEERAKGNILERFSAQQFPDLHSELNLSSLELGDSALYFCAGSPHPTSGREQYFGPGTRLTVT.

V usage is TRBV7-7 and J usage is TRBJ2-4; 7 nucleotides match TRBD2. J was trimmed by 13 bases and V by 1 base; bases with no gene match: 10. Germline V gives CDR1 SSHAT, CDR2 FNYEAQ (reference sequence). This CDR3 spans 14 amino acids. The CDR3 is CASSLDRGSAEQYF. The CDR3 DNA is TGTGCCAGCAGCTTAGACCGCGGGAGTGCTGAGCAGTACTTC.

This clonotype came up a few times. This rearrangement joins TRBV7-9 to TRBJ1-2; tentatively, D is TRBD1 (5 bases). The CDR3 runs to 14 residues. The V end was cut by 5 bases, the J end by 6 bases, with 16 bases between. CDR1 is SEHNR, CDR2 FQNEAQ, per germline (reference sequence). The DNA of the CDR3 is TGTGCCAGCAGCCCCCGGGACGGAACCCATGGCTACACCTTC. This codes for CASSPRDGTHGYTF.

V is TRBV2 and J is TRBJ2-7; TRBD1 agrees at 8 bases. The junction had 14 bases not matched to a gene; V was cut back by 7 bases and J by 6 bases. The germline V gene encodes CDR1 SNHLY and CDR2 FYNNEI. The CDR3 is 15 residues long. The CDR3 spells CASNDPDRELSEQYF. The CDR3, as DNA: TGTGCCAGCAATGACCCGGACAGGGAGTTGTCCGAGCAGTACTTC.